The clone carrying this TCR beta chain was observed a few times. The antigen remains undetermined. Germline CDR1 reads MNHEY; CDR2 reads SVGAGI. This CDR3 is 14 amino acids long. Trimming cost V 6 bases and J 4 bases; bases outside gene matches: 8. Among the approximately 130 subjects of the validation cohort, separate from the 666-subject first cohort, were the donors. The data were obtained in a study of cytomegalovirus exposure and HLA in healthy donors. Findings and limits, study-wide: The investigators catalogued 164 TCR beta chains as cytomegalovirus-associated.

Method: immunoSEQ multiplex PCR; TCRdb's copy keeps in-frame clones and lacks some. The sample includes 200,000 to 250,000 clones, over 80% of them seen just once. The origin of this receptor is a woman aged 30 to 39 in good health and CMV-seropositive. The chain combines TRBV6-5 with TRBJ1-1; the match to TRBD1 covers 7 bases. The specimen sequenced was PBMCs. CDR3 bases: TGTGCCAGCAGGCTAGAGGGGGCGGTCACTGAAGCTTTCTTT. Protein: CASRLEGAVTEAFF.